This TCR beta chain appears in the sequencing data of a study of patients and donors after allogeneic stem cell transplantation. The CDR3 has 16 residues. The V and J ends lost 7 bases and 7 bases, in that order; junction bases with no gene match: 15. CDR1 and CDR2 (germline): MNHNS, SASEGT. TCRdb processed the RT-PCR reads anew with MiXCR; each CDR3 protein has one entry. The sample records approximately 430,000 distinct CDR3 sequences, approximately 16% being singletons. The gene calls are TRBV6-1 and TRBJ1-4; 7 bases match TRBD1. This clonotype originated in a human donor who was either an allogeneic HSCT recipient or a stem cell or donor lymphocyte infusion donor (not recorded which). It is not recorded whose cells these are; they may come from a transplant donor. Sequencing input: blood, either unsorted or a sorted T cell fraction (not recorded which). The CDR3 spells CASTLKGPQGGEKLFF. The CDR3 bases are TGTGCCAGCACCCTGAAGGGGCCCCAGGGGGGTGAAAAACTGTTTTTT.